The entry that follows covers one TCR beta chain sequence. V gave up 5 bases and J gave up 1 base; unmatched junction bases: 3. Germline V gene lookup returns CDR1 SNHLY and CDR2 FYNNEI. CDR3 length: 14 residues. Profiled with immunoSEQ multiplex PCR; TCRdb holds only in-frame clones, not every one. The data show 40,000 to 45,000 clones, roughly 90% seen once. These data belong to a study of T cell changes during pregnancy in multiple sclerosis. The sequencing here drew on CD8+ T cells from peripheral blood mononuclear cells, taken in the third trimester of pregnancy. The chain combines TRBV2 with TRBJ1-1, with 8 bases matching TRBD1. This clonotype originated in a female donor with multiple sclerosis, enrolled in a pregnancy study. The CDR3 spells CASSLTGENTEAFF. In nucleotides, the CDR3 is TGTGCCAGCAGTCTGACAGGGGAGAACACTGAAGCTTTCTTT.